Presented here are 25 T cell receptor beta chains from one specimen sequenced in a study of T cell repertoires in breast cancer (dated by TCRdb to the mid-2010s). Library prep was done by emulsion pairing. The data were produced on an Illumina MiSeq. Unpaired genes were suppressed by a second nested PCR with blocking oligos, after which a third nested PCR added Illumina adaptors and barcodes. The public reads were reprocessed in TCRdb via fastp at Q25 and MiXCR, keeping in-frame beta chains. CDR3 protein duplicates are merged, each entry listing the most common genes and DNA. The sample table shows hundreds of distinct CDR3 sequences, and 30% to 35% are seen once. Around 91% of the sample goes to the ten largest clones. To analyze paired alpha-beta TCRs of CD8+ T cells, the study used an expanded emulsion RT-PCR method with primers covering all TCR V genes. Sequences were obtained from CD8+ T cells. Receptors were obtained from a pool of human donors with breast cancer or a healthy control (not recorded which).

The chain has TRBV6-2 or TRBV6-3 and TRBJ1-2, with D hard to call. Germline CDR1 MNHEY, CDR2 SVGEGT. Trimming left V 6 bases short and J 8 bases short, with 7 bases between. The length of the CDR3 is 10 residues. The CDR3 nucleotides read TGTGCCAGCAGGGGCCAGGGCTACACCTTC. This gives the protein CASRGQGYTF.

Points on this clonotype: One end of the junction is discordant with germline, which a read error may explain. The J gene is TRBJ2-2, the V gene TRBV7-9; D possibly corresponds to TRBD2 (5 bases). Germline V gene lookup returns CDR1 SEHNR and CDR2 FQNEAQ (reference sequence). The CDR3 is 14 amino acids. The CDR3 here is CASSPLANTGELFF. CDR3 bases: TGTGCCAGCAGCCCATTGGCGAACACCGGGGAGTTGTTTTTT.

In its sample, this clonotype was seen once. It may be a read error: a sequence one base away is much more abundant. The chain couples TRBV7-2 to TRBJ2-1; D might be TRBD2 (5 bases). CDR1 is SGHTA, CDR2 FQGNSA, per germline. The CDR3 loop spans 12 amino acids. DNA for the CDR3: TGTGCCGGCAGCTTAGGAGGAAATGAGCAGTTCTTC. Residues: CAGSLGGNEQFF. Complete variable domain (other parts from reference TRBV7-2 and TRBJ2-1): GAGVSQSPSNKVTEKGKDVELRCDPISGHTALYWYRQSLGQGLEFLIYFQGNSAPDKSGLPSDRFSAERTGGSVSTLTIQRTQQEDSAVYLCAGSLGGNEQFFGPGTRLTVL.

Sample share makes this clonotype medium-sized. V gene TRBV7-6 combines with J gene TRBJ1-5; no reliable D call. The length of the CDR3 is 14 residues. Looked up from germline, CDR1 is SGHVS and CDR2 is FNYEAQ. Trimming removed 3 bases from V and 3 bases from J, with 9 bases in between. This CDR3 is CASSFLRSNQPQHF. The CDR3 nucleotides read TGTGCCAGCAGCTTCCTCAGGTCCAATCAGCCCCAGCATTTT.

Notes on this clonotype: The junction departs from the called germline gene at one end, perhaps through a read error. V gene TRBV7-2 combines with J gene TRBJ1-6; D ambiguous. Germline values: CDR1 SGHTA, CDR2 FQGNSA. CDR3 size: 13 residues. The CDR3 protein is CTRSLELYSPLHF. The CDR3 DNA sequence: TGTACCAGAAGCTTAGAGCTATATTCACCCCTCCACTTT.

This clonotype came up many times. The junction departs from the called germline gene at one end, perhaps through a read error. This chain links TRBV7-3 with TRBJ1-2; D possibly corresponds to TRBD1 (6 bases). Per germline, CDR1 SGHTA and CDR2 FQGTGA. This CDR3 is built from 13 residues. CDR3 region: CASSLNGGYGYFF. The DNA of the CDR3 is TGTGCCAGCAGCTTAAACGGGGGCTATGGTTACTTCTTC.

This clonotype was recorded many times. This sequence joins TRBV7-2 and TRBJ2-7; TRBD2 matches at 10 bases. J lost 3 bases, V lost 4 bases, and 0 bases had no gene match. Germline V gene data show CDR1 as SGHTA and CDR2 as FQGNSA. The CDR3 is 13 amino acids. CDR3 nucleotides: TGTGCCAGCAGCTCTAGCGGGGGCTACGAGCAGTACTTC. Translating gives CASSSSGGYEQYF.

This clonotype was seen just once. This chain uses TRBV7-3 with TRBJ1-2, with D perhaps TRBD1 (5 bases). Germline V gives CDR1 SGHTA, CDR2 FQGTGA. The CDR3 totals 13 residues. The CDR3 loop is CASYLNGGYGYTF. Here the CDR3 DNA reads TGTGCTAGCTACTTAAACGGGGGTTATGGCTACACCTTC.

This clonotype was recorded a few times. Germline is not matched at one junction end, which may reflect a read error. V gene TRBV7-6 combines with J gene TRBJ2-1; D is ambiguous. Germline CDR1 and CDR2: SGHVS and FNYEAQ. CDR3 size: 12 residues. The CDR3 reads CASSYSYNEQFF. The CDR3 nucleotides are TGTGCCAGCAGTTATTCGTACAATGAGCAATTCTTC.

This clonotype is medium-sized within its sample. The V call is TRBV7-6, the J call TRBJ2-7; 9 nucleotides match TRBD2. Germline V gene sequence: CDR1 SGHVS, CDR2 FNYEAQ. V was pared by 3 bases and J by 6 bases, with 6 bases of the junction left unmatched. The CDR3 runs 14 residues. This CDR3 reads CASSLPGLAGEQYF. CDR3 bases: TGTGCCAGCAGCTTGCCGGGACTAGCAGGCGAGCAGTACTTC.

Within the sample, this clonotype is medium-sized. The V and J genes are TRBV7-2 and TRBJ2-7; D assignment may be TRBD1 or TRBD2 (7 bases each). V was clipped by 5 bases and J by 3 bases, with 14 bases between them. This CDR3 region has 14 residues. The germline V gene has CDR1 SGHTA and CDR2 FQGNSA. CDR3 sequence reads: CASSREGAVYEQYF. CDR3 bases: TGTGCCAGCAGCAGGGAGGGGGCCGTCTACGAGCAGTACTTC. Supplemented by reference TRBV7-2 and TRBJ2-7, the full variable domain reads GAGVSQSPSNKVTEKGKDVELRCDPISGHTALYWYRQSLGQGLEFLIYFQGNSAPDKSGLPSDRFSAERTGGSVSTLTIQRTQQEDSAVYLCASSREGAVYEQYFGPGTRLTVT.

This clonotype has only a few counts. Compared with germline, one end of the junction differs, possibly owing to a read error. This sequence joins TRBV7-2 and TRBJ1-6, with D hard to call. The CDR3 runs 13 residues. Germline CDR1 is SGHTA and CDR2 is FQGNSA. In DNA form, the CDR3 reads TGTTCCAGCAGCTTAGAGTTATATTTACCCCTTCACTTT. It is translated as CSSSLELYLPLHF.

Worth noting for this clonotype: Its ends do not fully match the called genes, so a read error is possible. This sequence joins TRBV6-8 and TRBJ2-1, with 8 bases that match TRBD2. Germline assignment: CDR1 MNHGY and CDR2 SAAAGT. The CDR3 has 14 amino acids. The CDR3 spells CPSNGRAINDEQFF. CDR3 bases: TGTCCCAGCAACGGGAGGGCAATTAACGATGAGCAGTTCTTC.

Comments on this clonotype: The junction departs from the called germline gene at one end, perhaps through a read error. The V gene is TRBV7-2, the J gene TRBJ2-2, with unresolved D. Germline V gene data show CDR1 as SGHTA and CDR2 as FQGNSA. The CDR3 covers 14 residues. The CDR3: CASSPRANNVELFF. The CDR3 DNA follows: TGTGCCAGCAGCCCACGAGCGAACAACGTGGAGTTGTTTTTT.

This clonotype was seen repeatedly, ten times or more. This may stem from a read error, because a much larger clone lies one nucleotide away. This chain joins TRBV7-2 and TRBJ2-7, with 11 bases fitting TRBD2. CDR3 length: 15 residues. V lost 0 bases and J lost 3; bases outside the gene matches: 1. Germline V gene sequence: CDR1 SGHTA, CDR2 FQGNSA. CDR3 amino acids: CASSLASGGVYEQYF. The CDR3 DNA reads TGTGCCAGCAGCTTAGCTAGCGGGGGGGTCTACGAGCAGTACTTC.

This clonotype is termed large. The chain recombines TRBV7-3 with TRBJ1-1, with a tentative D call TRBD1 (5 bases). This CDR3 has 13 residues. CDR1 and CDR2 (germline): SGHTA, FQGTGA. The V and J ends lost 3 bases and 1 base respectively, with 6 bases between them. CDR3 DNA sequence: TGTGCCAGCAGCTTTACAGGGAACACTGAAGCTTTCTTT. It encodes CASSFTGNTEAFF.

This clonotype is classed as medium-sized. V and J are TRBV4-1 and TRBJ2-6; D not resolved. V was trimmed by 4 bases and J by 4 bases, leaving 8 bases between them. CDR3 size: 14 residues. Germline assignment: CDR1 MGHRA and CDR2 YSYEKL. The CDR3: CASSPTFGANVLTF. DNA of the CDR3: TGCGCCAGCAGCCCTACGTTCGGGGCCAACGTCCTGACTTTC.

By share, this clonotype ranks as hyperexpanded. CDR3 sequence (DNA): TGTGCCAGCAGCTTAGAGTTATATTCACCCCTCCACTTT. The encoded protein is CASSLELYSPLHF. This rearrangement joins TRBV7-8 to TRBJ1-6, with D unclear. With 1 base removed from V and 8 bases from J, the gap between germline ends came to 6 bases. Germline CDR1 is SGHVS and CDR2 is FQNEAQ. The CDR3 contains 13 residues.

This clonotype occurred many times. This sequence may be a read error, since a much larger clone differs from it by one base. The CDR3 reads CASSLGRSIGAFF. The CDR3 DNA follows: TGTGCCAGCAGCTTAGGACGCAGCATTGGAGCTTTCTTT. V gene TRBV7-6 combines with J gene TRBJ1-1; unclear D gene. V was shortened by 1 base and J by 10 bases, with 13 bases between the two germline ends. The CDR3 covers 13 residues. The germline V gene has CDR1 SGHVS and CDR2 FNYEAQ.

This clonotype was seen only a few times. The chain uses TRBV10-1 and TRBJ1-4, with TRBD1 as a possible D gene (6 bases). This CDR3 has 12 residues. Germline V gene data show CDR1 as WNHNN and CDR2 as SYGVQD (reference sequence). V shed 8 bases and J shed 12 bases, with 16 bases lying between them. The CDR3 reads CASFADRSELFF. CDR3 nucleotides: TGCGCCAGCTTTGCAGACAGGTCTGAACTGTTTTTT.

This clonotype showed up just a few times. Relative to the germline gene, one junction end is altered; a read error may explain this. The rearrangement links TRBV7-3 to TRBJ1-2, with D possibly being TRBD1 (5 bases). The CDR3 totals 13 residues. Per germline, CDR1 SGHTA and CDR2 FQGTGA. The CDR3 DNA sequence: TGTGCCAGCTGCTTAAACGGGGGTTATGGCTATACCTTC. It specifies CASCLNGGYGYTF.

V usage is TRBV7-9 and J usage is TRBJ2-2; no firm D call. This CDR3 contains 14 residues. Germline V lookup: CDR1 SEHNR, CDR2 FQNEAQ (reference sequence). V shed 5 bases and J shed 6 bases, with 13 bases lying between them. CDR3 region: CASSPLANSGELFF. Written as DNA, the CDR3 is TGTGCCAGCAGCCCACTGGCTAACTCCGGGGAGCTGTTTTTT.

This clonotype was observed a handful of times. One end of the junction varies from germline; a read error may be responsible. This sequence joins TRBV7-9 and TRBJ2-2; D possibly corresponds to TRBD2 (5 bases). This CDR3 is built from 14 residues. In germline, CDR1 is SEHNR, CDR2 FQNEAQ (reference sequence). The CDR3 is CASSPRANSGELFF. DNA of the CDR3: TGTGCCAGCAGCCCACGGGCGAATTCCGGGGAGCTTTTTTTT.

This clonotype rates as hyperexpanded (1% or more). This chain connects TRBV7-2 to TRBJ1-2; perhaps TRBD1 as D (6 bases). In germline, CDR1 is SGHTA, CDR2 FQGNSA. Deletions cut 3 bases from V and 4 bases from J, with 9 bases between. The CDR3 length is 13 residues. The DNA for the CDR3 is TGTGCCAGCAGCTTTCAGGGGTCCTATGGCTACACCTTC. Its protein product is CASSFQGSYGYTF.

A single count supports this clonotype. At one boundary the junction diverges from the germline segment, which might be a read error. The V gene is TRBV7-6, the J gene TRBJ1-4; no clear D. The CDR3 sequence is 14 residues long. Per germline, CDR1 SGHVS and CDR2 FNYEAQ. The CDR3 DNA reads TGTGCCAGCAGCGCCCCGACGGCTAGTGAAAAACTGTCTTTT. This gives the protein CASSAPTASEKLSF.